A selection of T cell receptor beta chains follows, all from one sample in a study of T cells in Graves' hyperthyroidism and ophthalmopathy. One entry per CDR3 protein results from TCRdb running MiXCR on the multiplex PCR reads. The sample includes under 550,000 distinct CDR3 sequences, approximately 20% of them seen just once. The sequencing sample was made of blood. The receptors were gathered from a man aged 35 to 55 with Graves' ophthalmopathy. The CDR3 runs from the conserved cysteine through the conserved F or W. D genes are given only for firm matches. Some rows mark clone size as missing; the rest say once, few, many or name a class of expanded clone.

cdr3_nt cdr3_aa clone_size d_call j_call cdr3_length v_call
TGTGCCAGCAGTTACTCGTCAGCAACTAGCGGGAGAGGAGAGCAGTTCTTC CASSYSSATSGRGEQFF . TRBD2 TRBJ2-1 17 TRBV6-5
TGTGCCAGCACCCCGGATGGAGATAGTTATAATTCACCCCTCCACTTT CASTPDGDSYNSPLHF few . TRBJ1-6 16 TRBV2
TGTGCCAGCGGTTTTCGGGGGGCCATAGATACGCAGTATTTT CASGFRGAIDTQYF many . TRBJ2-3 14 TRBV6-1
TGTGCCAGCAGTTATTTGGTCGCAGGTGATTCCGCCATGAACACTGAAGCTTTCTTT CASSYLVAGDSAMNTEAFF many . TRBJ1-1 19 TRBV6-1
TGTGCCAGCAGCCTCCCGGGCCTCAATGAGCAGTTCTTC CASSLPGLNEQFF many . TRBJ2-1 13 TRBV11-2
TGTGCCAGCAGCTTAATTGGAGCAGATACGCAGTATTTT CASSLIGADTQYF many . TRBJ2-3 13 TRBV7-9
TGTGCCAGCAGTGAGACTGGCAGACCCACAGATACGCAGTATTTT CASSETGRPTDTQYF many . TRBJ2-3 15 TRBV2
TGTGCCACCAGCTCGGGAACCTACGAGCAGTACTTC CATSSGTYEQYF . . TRBJ2-7 12 TRBV24-1
TGTGCCAGCAGCTTGGGCGTAACAGTGACTAGCGGACCCACAGATACGCAGTATTTT CASSLGVTVTSGPTDTQYF . TRBD2 TRBJ2-3 19 TRBV5-8
TGTGCCAGTAGTACGACAGGGGTCGGGTACAATGAGCAGTTCTTC CASSTTGVGYNEQFF . TRBD1 TRBJ2-1 15 TRBV19
TGTGCCAGCAGCGTAGGGGCGAGCTCCTACAATGAGCGGTTCTTC CASSVGASSYNERFF . . TRBJ2-1 15 TRBV9
TGTGCCAGCAGCCAAGATCCCGGACCTAATGAAAAACTGTTTTTT CASSQDPGPNEKLFF many . TRBJ1-4 15 TRBV3-1
TGCGCCAGCAGCCGTGACGGACATAGCAATCAGCCCCAGCATTTT CASSRDGHSNQPQHF . . TRBJ1-5 15 TRBV5-1
TGTGCCAGCACCCAGGGACTAGCGGGGGGGCGGGATACGCAGTATTTT CASTQGLAGGRDTQYF . TRBD2 TRBJ2-3 16 TRBV12-3/TRBV12-4
TGTGCCACCAGCATTGGAAGCGCGAACACCGGGGAGCTGTTTTTT CATSIGSANTGELFF . . TRBJ2-2 15 TRBV15
TGTGCCAGCAGCCATAGGGCTGGGGCCACTGAAGCTTTCTTT CASSHRAGATEAFF . . TRBJ1-1 14 TRBV2
TGTGCCAGCAGTCCAGGACCGGGAGCGGTAAACATTCAGTACTTC CASSPGPGAVNIQYF few . TRBJ2-4 15 TRBV28
TGTGCCAGCAGCCAAGATGGAGGCTCCGAGCAGTACTTC CASSQDGGSEQYF few . TRBJ2-7 13 TRBV3-1
TGTGCCAGCAGTTACACCGGGAGGGGGAGTGAGCAGTTCTTC CASSYTGRGSEQFF few TRBD2 TRBJ2-1 14 TRBV6-2/TRBV6-3
TGCAGTGCTAGAGTTGCGGTGGGCTACACCTTC CSARVAVGYTF many . TRBJ1-2 11 TRBV20-1
TGTGCCAGCAGCTTGTCCGGGGTCCAGAACACTGAAGCTTTCTTT CASSLSGVQNTEAFF . . TRBJ1-1 15 TRBV7-2
TGTGCCAGCAGCTGGTTGGACAGCACTAACACTGAAGCTTTCTTT CASSWLDSTNTEAFF many . TRBJ1-1 15 TRBV5-6
TGTGCCAGCTCACCTGACAGGGCTAACTATGGCTACACCTTC CASSPDRANYGYTF many TRBD1 TRBJ1-2 14 TRBV28
TGTGCCAGCAGCCAAGGGCCAGGGGGTCAGCCCCAGCATTTT CASSQGPGGQPQHF many TRBD1 TRBJ1-5 14 TRBV3-1
TGTGCCAGCAGGGGGACAGGGCCTCTCGGTGATGGCTACACCTTC CASRGTGPLGDGYTF . TRBD1 TRBJ1-2 15 TRBV5-4
TGTGCCTGGAGCAAGGCGGGACAGACCTTCTACGAGCAGTACTTC CAWSKAGQTFYEQYF few . TRBJ2-7 15 TRBV30
TGTGCCAGCAGCCTAGATGGGGGTACGCAGTATTTT CASSLDGGTQYF . . TRBJ2-3 12 TRBV28
TGTGCCAGTAGTATAGTGGTGGCCTACGAGCAGTACTTC CASSIVVAYEQYF . . TRBJ2-7 13 TRBV19
TGTGCCAGCAGCGTGGACCCACGGGGCTCCTACGAGCAGTACTTC CASSVDPRGSYEQYF few . TRBJ2-7 15 TRBV7-2
TGCAGTGCCCCAAAACAGGGGGCCTACAATGAGCAGTTCTTC CSAPKQGAYNEQFF . TRBD1 TRBJ2-1 14 TRBV20-1
TGTGCCAGCAGTTTTAGGTGGTCTAGCACAGATACGCAGTATTTT CASSFRWSSTDTQYF many . TRBJ2-3 15 TRBV28
TGTGCCAGCAGCCGACGGCAGAGACTACCCCTCCACTTT CASSRRQRLPLHF . . TRBJ1-6 13 TRBV12-3/TRBV12-4
TGTGCCAGCAGAGGGGTGGCAGAAAGGGAGACCCAGTACTTC CASRGVAERETQYF many . TRBJ2-5 14 TRBV28
TGTGCCAGCAGCTTAATGGATAAACAAGAGACCCAGTACTTC CASSLMDKQETQYF few . TRBJ2-5 14 TRBV7-2
TGTGCCAGCAGTTCACGGGACTCAGACTACGAGCAGTACTTC CASSSRDSDYEQYF . . TRBJ2-7 14 TRBV11-2
TGTGCCACCAGCCCGACGGGCCCCGAGCAGTACTTC CATSPTGPEQYF few . TRBJ2-7 12 TRBV15
TGTGCCAGCAGCCAAGTGGAGCGGCAAGAGACCCAGTACTTC CASSQVERQETQYF many . TRBJ2-5 14 TRBV3-1
TGTGCCAGTAGTTCGCTGCAGGGTTGGAACAATGAGCAGTTCTTC CASSSLQGWNNEQFF . . TRBJ2-1 15 TRBV19
TGCGCCAGCAGCCAAACGGGTTACTCTGGAAACACCATATATTTT CASSQTGYSGNTIYF . . TRBJ1-3 15 TRBV4-1
TGTGCCAGCAGTCGCGGACGGGAGGGCGGTGAGCAGTTCTTC CASSRGREGGEQFF . TRBD2 TRBJ2-1 14 TRBV3-1
TGTGCCAGCAGCGTAGGGAGTCAGATAAATTCACCCCTCCACTTT CASSVGSQINSPLHF . . TRBJ1-6 15 TRBV11-2
TGTGCCAGCAGCTCGACTAGCGGGAGGTCGAACATTCAGTACTTC CASSSTSGRSNIQYF once TRBD2 TRBJ2-4 15 TRBV5-4
TGCGCCAGCAGCCCCGGAGCGGGAGCCTACGAGCAGTACTTC CASSPGAGAYEQYF many TRBD2 TRBJ2-7 14 TRBV4-1
TGCGCCAGCAGCCAAGTGAATGAGGTGGGGGCGGACTCTGGAAACACCATATATTTT CASSQVNEVGADSGNTIYF once . TRBJ1-3 19 TRBV4-3
TGTGCCTGGGCACTCGGGGGAGGCCTTTCCTACAATGAGCAGTTCTTC CAWALGGGLSYNEQFF many . TRBJ2-1 16 TRBV30
TGTGCCATCAGGGAACTCGGAAACACCATATATTTT CAIRELGNTIYF . . TRBJ1-3 12 TRBV10-3
TGTGCCAGCAGTGAGGAGACAGGGGCCTACGAGCAGTACTTC CASSEETGAYEQYF many TRBD1 TRBJ2-7 14 TRBV2
TGTGCCAGCTCACCGGACAGGGAAGGAGCTTTCTTT CASSPDREGAFF . TRBD1 TRBJ1-1 12 TRBV18
TGTGCCAGCAGCAGAACAGGGGGCGCCCACAATGAGCAGTTCTTC CASSRTGGAHNEQFF . TRBD1 TRBJ2-1 15 TRBV5-6
TGTGCCAGCAGCTCGGGCGGGGTAGCTTTCTTT CASSSGGVAFF many . TRBJ1-1 11 TRBV7-9
TGCAGTGCTAGAGTTGCTCCCTCCTACGAGCAGTACTTC CSARVAPSYEQYF few . TRBJ2-7 13 TRBV20-1
TGTGCCAGCAGTTACTCAGGACCCTCGAACACCGGGGAGCTGTTTTTT CASSYSGPSNTGELFF . . TRBJ2-2 16 TRBV6-2/TRBV6-3
TGTGCCAGCAGCCCCCGGATGGGGTCTAGCACAGATACGCAGTATTTT CASSPRMGSSTDTQYF many . TRBJ2-3 16 TRBV7-2